One and the same sample provided the 4 T cell receptor beta chains below, sequenced in a study of cytomegalovirus exposure and HLA in healthy donors. The study ran its PCR with 60 Vbeta and 13 Jbeta primers. Sequenced by immunoSEQ multiplex PCR; TCRdb stores in-frame clones only, minus some. This sample has about 90,000 clones, with over 65% found just once. Source material: PBMCs. The receptor set was obtained from a woman under 30 in good health and CMV-seropositive.

This clone occurred once. V is TRBV10-3 and J is TRBJ1-1; a weak D match, TRBD1 (5 bases). This CDR3 comprises 15 residues. Germline CDR1 is ENHRY and CDR2 is SYGVKD. Trimming stripped 0 bases from V and 11 bases from J, with 19 bases between. The CDR3 is CAISESITGEVVAFF. CDR3 nucleotides: TGTGCCATCAGTGAGTCGATAACGGGGGAGGTAGTGGCTTTCTTT.

The gene calls are TRBV11-2 and TRBJ1-4; 7 bases are a match to TRBD1. V dropped 4 bases and J dropped 4; count of bases not matched to a gene: 3. The CDR3 is 14 residues long. Per the germline V gene, CDR1 is SGHAT and CDR2 is FQNNGV. The CDR3 region is CASSSYRGNEKLFF. As DNA, the CDR3 is TGTGCCAGCAGCTCCTACAGGGGTAATGAAAAACTGTTTTTT.

This chain uses TRBV6-5 with TRBJ1-2, with D perhaps matching TRBD1 (5 bases). V was pared by 0 bases and J by 8 bases, with 16 bases between. The germline gives CDR1 MNHEY, CDR2 SVGAGI. The length of the CDR3 is 15 residues. The CDR3 loop is CASSYSGRPTGGYTF. The CDR3 DNA reads as TGTGCCAGCAGTTACTCGGGGCGGCCTACCGGAGGCTACACCTTC.

The V and J genes are TRBV29-1 and TRBJ2-3, with a possible D match to TRBD1 (6 bases). The CDR3 contains 13 residues. V lost 3 bases, J lost 2 bases, and 9 bases lay in between. Germline CDR1 and CDR2: SQVTM and ANQGSEA. CDR3 residues: CSVDTGPTDTQYF. In DNA form, the CDR3 reads TGCAGCGTTGATACAGGGCCCACAGATACGCAGTATTTT.